The clone carrying this TCR beta chain came up a few times. As yet, its antigen is unknown. Looked up from germline, CDR1 is MNHNY and CDR2 is SVGAGI (reference sequence). V lost 2 bases and J lost 5, with 9 bases in between. The CDR3 loop spans 13 amino acids. These data come from a study of cytomegalovirus exposure and HLA in healthy donors. Broader study findings: A later analysis showed HLA-associated TCR beta chains outstripping equally common others in clonal expansion. Most subjects had HLA-A and HLA-B alleles reportedly predicted accurately by TCR beta sequences.

PCR was performed using 60 Vbeta and 13 Jbeta primers. Clones were sequenced by immunoSEQ multiplex PCR, and TCRdb holds only the in-frame ones, with some missing. The sample carries hundreds of thousands of clones, roughly 70% recorded once. This clonotype originated in a woman aged 30 to 39 in good health and CMV-seronegative. The gene calls are TRBV6-6 and TRBJ1-2, with D possibly being TRBD1 (6 bases). The sample taken for sequencing was PBMCs. Here the CDR3 reads CASSYTRGYGYTF. CDR3 sequence (DNA): TGTGCCAGCAGTTACACGAGGGGGTATGGCTACACCTTC.